The rows below give T cell receptor beta chains drawn from one sample of a study of cytomegalovirus exposure and HLA in healthy donors. Some clones are missing from TCRdb's copy, which holds only in-frame ones; the method was immunoSEQ multiplex PCR. Among some 190,000 clones, over 75% were seen once, and the ten largest hold around 2%. Sequenced input: PBMCs. These receptors were collected from a man aged 18 to 35 in good health and CMV-seronegative. Both conserved end residues are part of each CDR3. Each record gives: J gene, clone size, V gene, D gene, CDR3 protein, CDR3 DNA. D genes are given only for firm matches. Size is omitted from some rows. Given values are once, few, many or a class for expanded clones.

j_call: TRBJ2-5; clone_size: -; v_call: TRBV2; d_call: -; cdr3_aa: CASNGGGGQETQYF; cdr3_nt: TGTGCCAGCAACGGGGGAGGGGGTCAAGAGACCCAGTACTTC
j_call: TRBJ1-2; clone_size: once; v_call: TRBV29-1; d_call: -; cdr3_aa: CSADSNYGYTF; cdr3_nt: TGCAGCGCGGACAGTAACTATGGCTACACCTTC
j_call: TRBJ2-7; clone_size: -; v_call: TRBV7-2; d_call: TRBD1; cdr3_aa: CASSLERQGSPPYEQYF; cdr3_nt: TGTGCCAGCAGCTTGGAAAGACAGGGTTCTCCCCCCTACGAGCAGTACTTC
j_call: TRBJ1-2; clone_size: -; v_call: TRBV18; d_call: TRBD1; cdr3_aa: CASSPPGTGPSYGYTF; cdr3_nt: TGTGCCAGCTCACCACCGGGGACAGGGCCAAGCTATGGCTACACCTTC
j_call: TRBJ1-2; clone_size: once; v_call: TRBV7-8; d_call: -; cdr3_aa: CASSSGDHDTF; cdr3_nt: TGTGCCAGCAGCTCGGGGGACCACGACACCTTC
j_call: TRBJ2-1; clone_size: -; v_call: TRBV27; d_call: -; cdr3_aa: CASSLEGAVNNEQFF; cdr3_nt: TGTGCCAGCAGTTTAGAAGGGGCCGTCAACAATGAGCAGTTCTTC
j_call: TRBJ1-4; clone_size: -; v_call: TRBV19; d_call: TRBD1; cdr3_aa: CASSVGTGGSEKLFF; cdr3_nt: TGTGCCAGTAGTGTAGGGACAGGGGGGAGTGAAAAACTGTTTTTT
j_call: TRBJ2-7; clone_size: -; v_call: TRBV29-1; d_call: TRBD2; cdr3_aa: CSVEVGLAGGEQYF; cdr3_nt: TGCAGCGTTGAAGTGGGACTAGCGGGAGGCGAGCAGTACTTC
j_call: TRBJ1-2; clone_size: -; v_call: TRBV5-1; d_call: -; cdr3_aa: CASSLEDRSYGYTF; cdr3_nt: TGCGCCAGCAGCTTGGAGGACAGATCCTATGGCTACACCTTC
j_call: TRBJ2-1; clone_size: -; v_call: TRBV19; d_call: -; cdr3_aa: CASSMVSGHNDQFF; cdr3_nt: TGTGCCAGTAGTATGGTGAGCGGCCACAATGACCAGTTCTTC
j_call: TRBJ2-5; clone_size: once; v_call: TRBV5-4; d_call: TRBD2; cdr3_aa: CASSTGLAGALGQETQYF; cdr3_nt: TGTGCCAGCAGCACCGGACTAGCGGGAGCCTTGGGGCAAGAGACCCAGTACTTC
j_call: TRBJ2-6; clone_size: -; v_call: TRBV25-1; d_call: -; cdr3_aa: CASRGGPGANVLTF; cdr3_nt: TGTGCCAGCAGGGGAGGCCCTGGGGCCAACGTCCTGACTTTC
j_call: TRBJ1-5; clone_size: -; v_call: TRBV7-8; d_call: -; cdr3_aa: CASSYRGRGSNQPQHF; cdr3_nt: TGTGCCAGCAGTTATCGGGGCAGGGGAAGCAATCAGCCCCAGCATTTT
j_call: TRBJ2-5; clone_size: -; v_call: TRBV5-1; d_call: TRBD2; cdr3_aa: CASSSISGGETQYF; cdr3_nt: TGCGCCAGCAGCTCGATTAGCGGGGGAGAGACCCAGTACTTC
j_call: TRBJ2-7; clone_size: -; v_call: TRBV11-3; d_call: -; cdr3_aa: CASSPREREEYF; cdr3_nt: TGTGCCAGCAGCCCACGAGAGAGGGAGGAGTACTTC
j_call: TRBJ2-1; clone_size: -; v_call: TRBV28; d_call: -; cdr3_aa: CASSKGGPEGSYNEQFF; cdr3_nt: TGTGCCAGCAGTAAAGGGGGCCCGGAGGGATCCTACAATGAGCAGTTCTTC
j_call: TRBJ2-7; clone_size: -; v_call: TRBV11-2; d_call: TRBD2; cdr3_aa: CASSLMVAGVGYEQYF; cdr3_nt: TGTGCCAGCAGCTTAATGGTAGCGGGGGTGGGGTACGAGCAGTACTTC
j_call: TRBJ1-5; clone_size: -; v_call: TRBV18; d_call: TRBD1; cdr3_aa: CASSPRDRENQPQHF; cdr3_nt: TGTGCCAGCTCACCTCGGGACAGGGAAAATCAGCCCCAGCATTTT
j_call: TRBJ2-1; clone_size: -; v_call: TRBV5-5; d_call: TRBD2; cdr3_aa: CASSLELAGSYNEQFF; cdr3_nt: TGTGCCAGCAGCTTGGAACTAGCGGGCTCCTACAATGAGCAGTTCTTC
j_call: TRBJ2-7; clone_size: -; v_call: TRBV18; d_call: -; cdr3_aa: CASSSAQGGEQYF; cdr3_nt: TGTGCCAGCTCATCTGCACAGGGTGGCGAGCAGTACTTC
j_call: TRBJ1-1; clone_size: -; v_call: TRBV6-6; d_call: -; cdr3_aa: CASNAGVGTEAFF; cdr3_nt: TGTGCCAGCAACGCAGGGGTAGGGACTGAAGCTTTCTTT
j_call: TRBJ2-1; clone_size: -; v_call: TRBV9; d_call: TRBD2; cdr3_aa: CASTSKREAHNEQFF; cdr3_nt: TGTGCCAGCACCTCCAAGCGGGAGGCCCACAATGAGCAGTTCTTC
j_call: TRBJ2-7; clone_size: -; v_call: TRBV5-1; d_call: TRBD2; cdr3_aa: CASSRTRPHRYEQYF; cdr3_nt: TGCGCCAGCAGCCGGACTAGACCCCATCGTTACGAGCAGTACTTC
j_call: TRBJ2-5; clone_size: -; v_call: TRBV28; d_call: TRBD1; cdr3_aa: CASSYTGTGVRDQYF; cdr3_nt: TGTGCCAGCAGTTACACCGGGACAGGGGTCCGGGACCAGTACTTC
j_call: TRBJ1-3; clone_size: -; v_call: TRBV18; d_call: -; cdr3_aa: CASSPGPGNTIYF; cdr3_nt: TGTGCCAGCTCACCAGGGCCTGGAAACACCATATATTTT
j_call: TRBJ2-5; clone_size: few; v_call: TRBV28; d_call: -; cdr3_aa: CASRERETQYF; cdr3_nt: TGTGCCAGCAGGGAGAGAGAGACCCAGTACTTC
j_call: TRBJ2-5; clone_size: -; v_call: TRBV4-3; d_call: -; cdr3_aa: CASSPGVRETQYF; cdr3_nt: TGCGCCAGCAGCCCAGGGGTCCGCGAGACCCAGTACTTC
j_call: TRBJ2-5; clone_size: -; v_call: TRBV7-2; d_call: TRBD1; cdr3_aa: CASSLRQGWKTQYF; cdr3_nt: TGTGCCAGCAGCTTACGACAGGGCTGGAAGACCCAGTACTTC
j_call: TRBJ2-4; clone_size: -; v_call: TRBV7-2; d_call: TRBD1; cdr3_aa: CASRPTGAVAKNIQYF; cdr3_nt: TGTGCCAGCAGACCTACAGGGGCTGTAGCCAAAAACATTCAGTACTTC
j_call: TRBJ2-1; clone_size: few; v_call: TRBV29-1; d_call: TRBD2; cdr3_aa: CSWEGVLAGEQFF; cdr3_nt: TGCAGCTGGGAGGGAGTACTGGCGGGAGAGCAGTTCTTC
j_call: TRBJ1-1; clone_size: -; v_call: TRBV14; d_call: TRBD1; cdr3_aa: CASSQGARGLWNTEAFF; cdr3_nt: TGTGCCAGCAGCCAAGGGGCCAGGGGGCTATGGAACACTGAAGCTTTCTTT
j_call: TRBJ2-3; clone_size: -; v_call: TRBV5-4; d_call: -; cdr3_aa: CASSLAGVRTDTQYF; cdr3_nt: TGTGCCAGCAGCTTGGCCGGGGTTCGCACAGATACGCAGTATTTT
j_call: TRBJ2-3; clone_size: -; v_call: TRBV27; d_call: TRBD1; cdr3_aa: CASRTGGTDTQYF; cdr3_nt: TGTGCCAGCAGGACAGGGGGCACAGATACGCAGTATTTT
j_call: TRBJ2-7; clone_size: -; v_call: TRBV7-3; d_call: -; cdr3_aa: CASSPGNGYEQYF; cdr3_nt: TGTGCCAGCAGCCCGGGGAATGGTTACGAGCAGTACTTC
j_call: TRBJ1-4; clone_size: few; v_call: TRBV4-3; d_call: -; cdr3_aa: CASSQRIVGATNEKLFF; cdr3_nt: TGCGCCAGCAGCCAACGTATTGTCGGGGCAACTAATGAAAAACTGTTTTTT
j_call: TRBJ2-3; clone_size: -; v_call: TRBV4-3; d_call: TRBD2; cdr3_aa: CASSRGTSGGPTTDTQYF; cdr3_nt: TGCGCCAGCAGCCGCGGGACTAGCGGGGGGCCTACCACAGATACGCAGTATTTT
j_call: TRBJ2-7; clone_size: -; v_call: TRBV2; d_call: -; cdr3_aa: CASSTAGHQYF; cdr3_nt: TGTGCCAGCTCAACCGCAGGACACCAGTACTTC
j_call: TRBJ1-3; clone_size: -; v_call: TRBV19; d_call: TRBD1; cdr3_aa: CASSSQGNSGNTIYF; cdr3_nt: TGTGCCAGTAGTTCACAGGGGAACTCTGGAAACACCATATATTTT
j_call: TRBJ2-1; clone_size: -; v_call: TRBV7-3; d_call: -; cdr3_aa: CASSFGTPNEQFF; cdr3_nt: TGTGCCAGCAGCTTCGGGACTCCTAATGAGCAGTTCTTC
j_call: TRBJ2-7; clone_size: -; v_call: TRBV4-3; d_call: TRBD1; cdr3_aa: CASSRDRLSYEQYF; cdr3_nt: TGCGCCAGCAGCCGGGACAGGTTATCCTACGAGCAGTACTTC
j_call: TRBJ2-7; clone_size: -; v_call: TRBV4-3; d_call: TRBD2; cdr3_aa: CASSQDSLAGAYEQYF; cdr3_nt: TGCGCCAGCAGCCAAGATTCGCTAGCGGGGGCCTACGAGCAGTACTTC
j_call: TRBJ2-6; clone_size: -; v_call: TRBV19; d_call: TRBD2; cdr3_aa: CASSAGGAGANVLTF; cdr3_nt: TGTGCCAGTAGTGCGGGGGGCGCTGGGGCCAACGTCCTGACTTTC
j_call: TRBJ2-2; clone_size: -; v_call: TRBV18; d_call: -; cdr3_aa: CASSPIGTNTGELFF; cdr3_nt: TGTGCCAGCTCACCGATCGGGACAAACACCGGGGAGCTGTTTTTT
j_call: TRBJ2-5; clone_size: -; v_call: TRBV5-1; d_call: -; cdr3_aa: CASSLPPPGALQETQYF; cdr3_nt: TGCGCCAGCAGCTTGCCTCCGCCGGGAGCCCTCCAAGAGACCCAGTACTTC
j_call: TRBJ2-7; clone_size: once; v_call: TRBV19; d_call: -; cdr3_aa: CATMGLYYEQYF; cdr3_nt: TGTGCCACCATGGGACTCTACTACGAGCAGTACTTC
j_call: TRBJ2-1; clone_size: -; v_call: TRBV11-3; d_call: TRBD2; cdr3_aa: CASSFGGGGPYNEQFF; cdr3_nt: TGTGCCAGCAGCTTTGGCGGGGGGGGCCCCTACAATGAGCAGTTCTTC
j_call: TRBJ1-5; clone_size: -; v_call: TRBV2; d_call: TRBD1; cdr3_aa: CATHRGRNQPQHF; cdr3_nt: TGTGCCACCCACAGGGGGAGGAATCAGCCCCAGCATTTT
j_call: TRBJ1-5; clone_size: -; v_call: TRBV19; d_call: -; cdr3_aa: CASSIGGTPSVIGNQPQHF; cdr3_nt: TGTGCCAGTAGTATAGGGGGGACACCCTCCGTTATTGGCAATCAGCCCCAGCATTTT
j_call: TRBJ2-7; clone_size: -; v_call: TRBV28; d_call: TRBD2; cdr3_aa: CASSVSGTYYEQYF; cdr3_nt: TGTGCCAGTAGCGTTAGCGGGACCTACTACGAGCAGTACTTC
j_call: TRBJ2-1; clone_size: once; v_call: TRBV5-1; d_call: -; cdr3_aa: CASSLSQEYYNEQFF; cdr3_nt: TGCGCCAGCAGCTTGAGTCAGGAATACTACAATGAGCAGTTCTTC
j_call: TRBJ1-2; clone_size: -; v_call: TRBV18; d_call: -; cdr3_aa: CASSQQGGNYGYTF; cdr3_nt: TGTGCCAGCTCACAACAGGGAGGGAACTATGGCTACACCTTC
j_call: TRBJ2-1; clone_size: -; v_call: TRBV5-1; d_call: TRBD2; cdr3_aa: CASSLLAIRSYNEQFF; cdr3_nt: TGCGCCAGCAGCTTACTAGCGATACGCTCCTACAATGAGCAGTTCTTC
j_call: TRBJ2-1; clone_size: few; v_call: TRBV6-5; d_call: -; cdr3_aa: CASSYSLRLDNEQFF; cdr3_nt: TGTGCCAGCAGTTACTCTCTTAGACTGGACAATGAGCAGTTCTTC
j_call: TRBJ1-4; clone_size: -; v_call: TRBV7-8; d_call: TRBD1; cdr3_aa: CASSHPGTGVEKLFF; cdr3_nt: TGTGCCAGCAGCCACCCCGGGACAGGGGTCGAAAAACTGTTTTTT
j_call: TRBJ2-5; clone_size: -; v_call: TRBV7-9; d_call: TRBD1; cdr3_aa: CASSLDPGGTETQYF; cdr3_nt: TGTGCCAGCAGCTTAGATCCAGGGGGCACGGAGACCCAGTACTTC
j_call: TRBJ2-7; clone_size: few; v_call: TRBV5-1; d_call: -; cdr3_aa: CASSPRTALSYEQYF; cdr3_nt: TGCGCCAGCAGCCCCCGGACAGCCCTTTCCTACGAGCAGTACTTC
j_call: TRBJ1-1; clone_size: -; v_call: TRBV18; d_call: TRBD1; cdr3_aa: CASSLNRGGEAFF; cdr3_nt: TGTGCCAGCTCACTGAACAGGGGGGGTGAAGCTTTCTTT
j_call: TRBJ2-7; clone_size: -; v_call: TRBV28; d_call: -; cdr3_aa: CASSLSLVLAYEQYF; cdr3_nt: TGTGCCAGCAGTTTAAGCCTAGTATTAGCATACGAGCAGTACTTC
j_call: TRBJ2-5; clone_size: -; v_call: TRBV15; d_call: TRBD2; cdr3_aa: CATSRLAGAPPQTQYF; cdr3_nt: TGTGCCACCAGCAGACTAGCGGGGGCCCCACCTCAGACCCAGTACTTC